The clone carrying this TCR beta chain has a handful of counts. The antigen remains unidentified. This entry comes from a study of T-cell reconstitution after alpha-beta-depleted transplantation in children. The CDR3 loop spans 15 amino acids. Germline CDR1 is MGHRA and CDR2 is YSYEKL. V shed 2 bases and J 7 bases; nucleotides not matched to a gene: 9. Study-wide findings and caveats: Among T cells one year after transplant, newly produced cells accounted for most counts and diversity. Some patients' high day-60 TCRbeta diversity was traced to surviving recipient T cells and thymic progenitors.

Preparation of the TCRbeta library used unique molecular identifiers. TCRdb redid the calling of the PCR reads with MiXCR, one entry per CDR3 protein. The sample includes about 1,000,000 distinct CDR3 sequences, about 26% of them seen just once. The chain is built from TRBV4-1 and TRBJ2-7; 9 nucleotides match TRBD1. Sequencing used PBMCs, mostly from graft donor cells, obtained 360 days after TCRalphabeta/CD19-depleted stem cell transplant. The origin of this receptor is a boy less than two years old who had a stem cell transplant for SCID, so the T cells may come from the graft donor. The CDR3 protein is CASSQQPQGAGEQYF. In DNA form, the CDR3 reads TGCGCCAGCAGCCAACAGCCACAGGGGGCAGGAGAGCAGTACTTC.